The rows below give T cell receptor beta chains drawn from one sample of a study of T cell responses to AZD1222 COVID-19 vaccine. Some clones are missing from TCRdb's copy, which holds only in-frame ones; the method was immunoSEQ multiplex PCR. In the table there are tens of thousands of clones, roughly 84% of which are singletons. Specimen: peripheral blood, collected on day 0 of AZD1222 vaccination. Source of these receptors: an adult in good health. Both conserved end residues are part of each CDR3. The D gene is left open where the match is weak. Not every row has a clone size; where given, it reads once, few, many or a size class.

CDR3 length	D gene	V gene	J gene	clone size	CDR3 protein	CDR3 DNA
13	NA	TRBV25-1	TRBJ1-4	NA	CASSEGGNEKLFF	TGTGCCAGCAGTGAGGGGGGCAATGAAAAACTGTTTTTT
17	NA	TRBV11-2	TRBJ2-7	NA	CASSHSGGAPSSYEQYF	TGTGCCAGCAGCCATAGTGGTGGTGCCCCCAGCTCCTACGAGCAGTACTTC
16	TRBD2	TRBV24-1	TRBJ2-1	once	CATSDSTSGSLNEQFF	TGTGCCACCAGTGATTCGACTAGCGGGAGCCTCAATGAGCAGTTCTTC
12	NA	TRBV12-3/TRBV12-4	TRBJ2-3	NA	CASRWGTDTQYF	TGTGCCAGCAGGTGGGGGACAGATACGCAGTATTTT
12	NA	TRBV5-1	TRBJ2-7	NA	CASSPGGHEQYF	TGCGCCAGCAGCCCTGGGGGCCACGAGCAGTACTTC
14	TRBD1	TRBV9	TRBJ1-2	few	CASSSWDRNYGYTF	TGTGCCAGCAGCTCCTGGGACAGAAACTATGGCTACACCTTC
16	NA	TRBV5-1	TRBJ2-1	NA	CASSLGSLGHSNEQFF	TGCGCCAGCAGCTTGGGGTCACTGGGACATTCCAATGAGCAGTTCTTC
16	NA	TRBV6-5	TRBJ1-2	NA	CASSYTAQEGISGYTF	TGTGCCAGCAGTTACACAGCCCAAGAAGGGATCTCTGGCTACACCTTC
15	NA	TRBV6-5	TRBJ1-1	NA	CASSYSSREGAEAFF	TGTGCCAGCAGTTACTCGAGCAGGGAAGGCGCTGAAGCTTTCTTT
14	NA	TRBV19	TRBJ2-2	NA	CASSTGHSTGELFF	TGTGCCAGTAGTACGGGACACTCCACCGGGGAGCTGTTTTTT
16	TRBD2	TRBV7-8	TRBJ2-1	NA	CASSATRTSGYNEQFF	TGTGCCAGCAGCGCAACAAGGACTAGCGGATACAATGAGCAGTTCTTC
17	TRBD2	TRBV10-3	TRBJ2-1	NA	CAISELSGGPTYNEQFF	TGTGCCATCAGTGAGTTAAGCGGGGGTCCAACCTACAATGAGCAGTTCTTC
18	TRBD2	TRBV2	TRBJ2-1	few	CASRRTQGAGLADNEQFF	TGTGCCAGCAGAAGAACCCAGGGAGCGGGACTAGCGGACAATGAGCAGTTCTTC
14	TRBD1	TRBV6-1	TRBJ1-6	NA	CASSEADRLSPLHF	TGTGCCAGCAGTGAAGCGGACAGGCTCTCGCCCCTCCACTTT
13	NA	TRBV10-2	TRBJ1-1	NA	CASSVLGNTEAFF	TGCGCCAGCAGTGTTCTGGGGAACACTGAAGCTTTCTTT
16	NA	TRBV10-1	TRBJ1-3	NA	CASSEGLGPSGNTIYF	TGCGCCAGCAGTGAAGGTCTGGGTCCGTCTGGAAACACCATATATTTT
17	TRBD2	TRBV7-6	TRBJ2-3	NA	CASSLAAGGSYTDTQYF	TGTGCCAGCAGCTTAGCCGCGGGGGGGTCATACACAGATACGCAGTATTTT
13	TRBD1	TRBV2	TRBJ2-7	NA	CAFREGALYEQYF	TGTGCCTTCAGAGAGGGGGCCCTCTACGAGCAGTACTTC
16	NA	TRBV7-8	TRBJ1-3	NA	CASSLGGPHSGNTIYF	TGTGCCAGCAGCTTAGGGGGTCCGCACTCTGGAAACACCATATATTTT
12	NA	TRBV16	TRBJ1-1	NA	CASSQSTVEAFF	TGTGCCAGCAGCCAATCCACAGTGGAAGCTTTCTTT
19	TRBD1	TRBV14	TRBJ2-2	NA	CASSPRDRGPYFNTGELFF	TGTGCCAGCAGCCCCCGGGACAGGGGGCCTTATTTTAACACCGGGGAGCTGTTTTTT
13	TRBD1	TRBV30	TRBJ1-6	NA	CAAVGQQNSPLHF	TGTGCCGCTGTGGGACAGCAAAATTCACCCCTCCACTTT
16	TRBD2	TRBV24-1	TRBJ2-1	NA	CATSDLAASGRVEQFF	TGTGCCACCAGTGATTTGGCGGCTAGCGGGAGGGTTGAGCAGTTCTTC